The clone carrying this T cell receptor beta chain has just one count. The CDR3 is 14 amino acids. CDR1 and CDR2 (germline): SNHLY, FYNNEI. Trimming shortened V by 5 bases and J by 6 bases, and 16 bases separated the two germline ends. The entry originates in a study of control samples from healthy donors and cancer patients. TCRdb's copy holds only in-frame clones and misses some; the assay was immunoSEQ multiplex PCR. The data show about 190,000 clones, around 90% seen once. The chain recombines TRBV2 with TRBJ1-2, with a tentative D call TRBD1 (5 bases). The clonotype was recovered from a young man in good health. The sequenced material came from blood. CDR3 DNA sequence: TGTGCCAGCAGTCGGCAGGGAGAATTGGATGGCTACACCTTC. Translating gives CASSRQGELDGYTF.